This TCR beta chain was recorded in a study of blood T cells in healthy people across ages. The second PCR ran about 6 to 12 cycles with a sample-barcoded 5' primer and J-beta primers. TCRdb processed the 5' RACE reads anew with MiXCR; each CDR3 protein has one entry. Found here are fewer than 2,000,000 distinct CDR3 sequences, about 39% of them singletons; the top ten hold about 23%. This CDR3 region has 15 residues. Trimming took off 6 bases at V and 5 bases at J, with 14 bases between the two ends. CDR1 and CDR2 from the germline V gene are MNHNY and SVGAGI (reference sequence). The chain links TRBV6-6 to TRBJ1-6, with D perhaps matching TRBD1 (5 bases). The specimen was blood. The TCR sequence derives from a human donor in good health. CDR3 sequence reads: CASRLTGLNNSPLHF. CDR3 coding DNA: TGTGCCAGCAGACTGACGGGACTCAATAATTCACCCCTCCACTTT.